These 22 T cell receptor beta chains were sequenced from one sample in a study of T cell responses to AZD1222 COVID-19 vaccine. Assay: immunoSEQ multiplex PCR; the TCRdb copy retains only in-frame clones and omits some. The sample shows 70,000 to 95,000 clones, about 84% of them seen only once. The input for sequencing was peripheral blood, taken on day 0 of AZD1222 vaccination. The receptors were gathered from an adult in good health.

For the CDR3, the DNA is TGTGCCAGCAGCTCTTTGGGGGGACTGAACACTGAAGCTTTCTTT. Its protein product is CASSSLGGLNTEAFF. The chain carries TRBV7-6 and TRBJ1-1; possible D gene TRBD1, 5 bases. CDR1 and CDR2 (germline): SGHVS, FNYEAQ. The germline V and J ends were trimmed by 4 bases and 0 bases, with 12 bases remaining between them. This CDR3 has 15 amino acids.

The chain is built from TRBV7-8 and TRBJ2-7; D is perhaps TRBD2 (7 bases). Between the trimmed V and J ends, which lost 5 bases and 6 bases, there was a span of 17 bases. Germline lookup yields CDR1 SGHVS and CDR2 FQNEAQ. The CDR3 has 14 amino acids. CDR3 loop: CASSARVGGGEQYF. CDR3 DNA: TGTGCCAGCAGCGCCCGGGTAGGGGGGGGCGAGCAGTACTTC.

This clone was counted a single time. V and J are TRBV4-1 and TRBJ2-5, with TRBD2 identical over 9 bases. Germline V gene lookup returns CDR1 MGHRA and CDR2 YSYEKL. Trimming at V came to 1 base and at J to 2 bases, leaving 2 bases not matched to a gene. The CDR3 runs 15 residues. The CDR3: CASSQGAGGQETQYF. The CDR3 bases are TGCGCCAGCAGCCAAGGAGCGGGGGGACAAGAGACCCAGTACTTC.

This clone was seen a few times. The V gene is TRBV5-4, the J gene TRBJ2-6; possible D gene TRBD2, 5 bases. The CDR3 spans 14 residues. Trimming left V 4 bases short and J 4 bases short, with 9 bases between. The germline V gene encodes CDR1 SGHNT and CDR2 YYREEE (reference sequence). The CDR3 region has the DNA TGTGCCAGCAGCCCGGGGAGAGGGGCCAACGTCCTGACTTTC. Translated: CASSPGRGANVLTF.

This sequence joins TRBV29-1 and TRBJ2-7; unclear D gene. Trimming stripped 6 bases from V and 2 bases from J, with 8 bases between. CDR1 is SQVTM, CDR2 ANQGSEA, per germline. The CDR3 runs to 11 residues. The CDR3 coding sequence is TGCAGCGTGGTAGTAACCTACGAGCAGTACTTC. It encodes CSVVVTYEQYF.

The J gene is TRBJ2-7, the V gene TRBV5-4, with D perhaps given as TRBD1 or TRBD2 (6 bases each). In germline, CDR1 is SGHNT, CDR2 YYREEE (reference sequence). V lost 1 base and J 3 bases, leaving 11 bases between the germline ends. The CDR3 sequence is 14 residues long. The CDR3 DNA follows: TGTGCCAGCAGCTTGCGGGGGACACACTACGAGCAGTACTTC. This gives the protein CASSLRGTHYEQYF.

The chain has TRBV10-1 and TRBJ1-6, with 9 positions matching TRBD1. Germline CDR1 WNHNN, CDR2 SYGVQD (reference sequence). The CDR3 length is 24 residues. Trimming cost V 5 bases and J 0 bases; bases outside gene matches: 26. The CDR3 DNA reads TGCGCCAGCAGTTCCGCTAAACCCGGGACAGGGTACCCTGGGGAGGGCTCCTATAATTCACCCCTCCACTTT. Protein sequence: CASSSAKPGTGYPGEGSYNSPLHF.

CDR3 DNA sequence: TGTGCCATCATGGGACAGGGGGCCAATGAGCAGTTCTTC. This gives the protein CAIMGQGANEQFF. The chain couples TRBV10-3 to TRBJ2-1, with 12 bases fitting TRBD1. Germline-derived CDR1 and CDR2 are ENHRY and SYGVKD. This CDR3 contains 13 residues. The V segment lost 7 bases and the J segment 6 bases; nucleotides outside the gene matches: 1.

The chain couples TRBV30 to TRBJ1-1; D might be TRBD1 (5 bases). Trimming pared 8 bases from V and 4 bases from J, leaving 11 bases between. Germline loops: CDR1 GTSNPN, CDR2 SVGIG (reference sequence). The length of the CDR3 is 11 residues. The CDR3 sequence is CAGAAFTEAFF. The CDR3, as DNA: TGTGCCGGGGCTGCGTTCACTGAAGCTTTCTTT.

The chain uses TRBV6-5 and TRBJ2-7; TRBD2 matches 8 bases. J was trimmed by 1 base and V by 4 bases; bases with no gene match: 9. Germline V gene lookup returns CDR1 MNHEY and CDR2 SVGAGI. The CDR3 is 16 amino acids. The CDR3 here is CASSSSAGGRSYEQYF. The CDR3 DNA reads TGTGCCAGCAGTTCCTCGGCGGGGGGCAGGTCCTACGAGCAGTACTTC.

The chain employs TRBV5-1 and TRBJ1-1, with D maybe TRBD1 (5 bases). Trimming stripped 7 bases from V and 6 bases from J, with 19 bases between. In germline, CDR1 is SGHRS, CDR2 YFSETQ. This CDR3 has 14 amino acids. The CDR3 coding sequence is TGCGCCAGCGGGGGTGGGGCCAGTTTGTCTGAAGCTTTCTTT. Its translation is CASGGGASLSEAFF.

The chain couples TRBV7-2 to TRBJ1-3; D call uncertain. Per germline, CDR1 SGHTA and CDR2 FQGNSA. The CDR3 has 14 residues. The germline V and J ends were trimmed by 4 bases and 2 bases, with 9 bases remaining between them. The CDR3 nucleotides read TGTGCCAGCAGCTCGCTAAGGACTGGAAACACCATATATTTT. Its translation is CASSSLRTGNTIYF.

For the CDR3, the DNA is TGTGCCACCAGTGATCCCTCTAGCGGGACTTACAATGAGCAGTTCTTC. The encoded protein is CATSDPSSGTYNEQFF. V and J are TRBV24-1 and TRBJ2-1; 9 positions match TRBD2. Per germline, CDR1 KGHDR and CDR2 SFDVKD. There are 16 residues in the CDR3. With 3 bases clipped from V and 4 bases from J, the junction kept 6 bases outside the gene matches.

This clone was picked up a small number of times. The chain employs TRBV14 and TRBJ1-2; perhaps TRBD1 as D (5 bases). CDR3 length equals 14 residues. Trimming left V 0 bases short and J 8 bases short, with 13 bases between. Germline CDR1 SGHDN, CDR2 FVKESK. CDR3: CASSQDTGGRGYTF. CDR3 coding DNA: TGTGCCAGCAGCCAAGATACGGGGGGAAGAGGCTACACCTTC.

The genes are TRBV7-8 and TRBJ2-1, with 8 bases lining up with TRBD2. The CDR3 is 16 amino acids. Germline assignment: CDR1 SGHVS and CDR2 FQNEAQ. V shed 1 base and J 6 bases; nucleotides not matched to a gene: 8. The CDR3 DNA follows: TGTGCCAGCAGCTTAGGAGGAGCGGGAGCTGGCAATGAGCAGTTCTTC. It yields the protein CASSLGGAGAGNEQFF.

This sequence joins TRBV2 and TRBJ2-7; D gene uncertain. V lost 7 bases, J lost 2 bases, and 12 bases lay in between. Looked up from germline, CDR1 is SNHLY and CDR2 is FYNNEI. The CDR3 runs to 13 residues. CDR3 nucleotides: TGTGCCAGCAAAGAATCCAGGACCTACGAGCAGTACTTC. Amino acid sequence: CASKESRTYEQYF. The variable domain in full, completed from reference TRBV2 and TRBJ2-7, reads EPEVTQTPSHQVTQMGQEVILRCVPISNHLYFYWYRQILGQKVEFLVSFYNNEISEKSEIFDDQFSVERPDGSNFTLKIRSTKLEDSAMYFCASKESRTYEQYFGPGTRLTVT.

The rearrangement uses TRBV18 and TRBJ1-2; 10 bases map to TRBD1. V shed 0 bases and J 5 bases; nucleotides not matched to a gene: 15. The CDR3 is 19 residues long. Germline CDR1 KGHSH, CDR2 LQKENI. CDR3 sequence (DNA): TGTGCCAGCTCACCACCGAATAAGGGACAGGGGCCCTTTGGGTATGGCTACACCTTC. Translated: CASSPPNKGQGPFGYGYTF.

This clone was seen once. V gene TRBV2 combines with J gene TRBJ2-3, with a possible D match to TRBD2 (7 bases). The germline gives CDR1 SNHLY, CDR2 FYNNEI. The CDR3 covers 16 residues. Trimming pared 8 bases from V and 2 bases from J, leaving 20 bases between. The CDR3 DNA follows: TGTGCCAGCGGGAGGGGCGGGGGCCCGATCACAGATACGCAGTATTTT. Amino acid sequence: CASGRGGGPITDTQYF. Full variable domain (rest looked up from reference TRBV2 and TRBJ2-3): EPEVTQTPSHQVTQMGQEVILRCVPISNHLYFYWYRQILGQKVEFLVSFYNNEISEKSEIFDDQFSVERPDGSNFTLKIRSTKLEDSAMYFCASGRGGGPITDTQYFGPGTRLTVL.

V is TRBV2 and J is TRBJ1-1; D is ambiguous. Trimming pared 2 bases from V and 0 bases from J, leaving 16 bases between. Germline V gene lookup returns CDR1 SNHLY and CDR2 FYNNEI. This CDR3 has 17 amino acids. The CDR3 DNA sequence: TGTGCCAGCAGTGAAAGAGCCAGGCATCTTTTGAACACTGAAGCTTTCTTT. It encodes CASSERARHLLNTEAFF.

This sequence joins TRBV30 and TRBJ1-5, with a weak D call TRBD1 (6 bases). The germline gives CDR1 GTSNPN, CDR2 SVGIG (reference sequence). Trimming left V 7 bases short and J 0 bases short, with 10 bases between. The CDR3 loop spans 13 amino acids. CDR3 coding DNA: TGTGCCTCGACAGGTGATAGCAATCAGCCCCAGCATTTT. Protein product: CASTGDSNQPQHF.

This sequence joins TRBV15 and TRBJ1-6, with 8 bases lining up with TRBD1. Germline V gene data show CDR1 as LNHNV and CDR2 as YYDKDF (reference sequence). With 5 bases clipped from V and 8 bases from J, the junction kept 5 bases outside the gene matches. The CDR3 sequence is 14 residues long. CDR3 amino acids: CATSQGQGYSPLHF. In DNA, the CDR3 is TGTGCCACCAGCCAAGGACAGGGTTATTCACCCCTCCACTTT.

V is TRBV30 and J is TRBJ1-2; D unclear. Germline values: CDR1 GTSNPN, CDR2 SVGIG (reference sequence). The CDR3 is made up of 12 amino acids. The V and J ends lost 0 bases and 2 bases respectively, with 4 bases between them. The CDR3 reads CAWSVSNYGYTF. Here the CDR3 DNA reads TGTGCCTGGAGTGTCTCCAACTATGGCTACACCTTC. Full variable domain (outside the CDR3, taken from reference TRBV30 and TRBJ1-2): SQTIHQWPATLVQPVGSPLSLECTVEGTSNPNLYWYRQAAGRGLQLLFYSVGIGQISSEVPQNLSASRPQDRQFILSSKKLLLSDSGFYLCAWSVSNYGYTFGSGTRLTVV.